This record concerns one TCR beta chain sequence. Germline CDR1 reads SGHDT; CDR2 reads YYEEEE. V dropped 4 bases and J dropped 1 base, with 10 bases sitting between them. The CDR3 length is 14 residues. Patients were ineligible given autoimmune disease history or systemic immunosuppression. The entry originates in a study of OX40 agonist ivuxolimab in advanced cancers. The assay was immunoSEQ multiplex PCR, and TCRdb's table has in-frame clones only and misses some. Counted here are 45,000 to 60,000 clones, about 83% occurring once; the ten biggest clones make up approximately 3.3%. This clonotype originated in an adult with an advanced solid tumor such as melanoma, head and neck, liver or kidney cancer. This specimen was CD4+ or CD8+ T cells sorted from blood, taken in a trial of the OX40 agonist ivuxolimab. The V call is TRBV5-6, the J call TRBJ2-3; D is undetermined. DNA of the CDR3: TGTGCCAGCAGCAAAGGGTGGCGCACAGATACGCAGTATTTT. As protein: CASSKGWRTDTQYF.